Below, one T cell receptor (beta chain) is given with its context. The data derive from a study of blood T cell repertoires in COVID-19. Study as a whole: Acute and convalescent COVID-19 specimens originated in the United States, Italy and Spain.

The CDR3 is 14 residues long. CDR1 SGHAT and CDR2 FQNNGV come from the germline V gene. Trimming cost V 5 bases and J 4 bases; bases outside gene matches: 5. Participants were aged 18 to 89 years from about two dozen US areas. The method was immunoSEQ multiplex PCR; TCRdb's version includes in-frame clones alone and lacks a portion of them. The table lists fewer than 250,000 clones, 85% to 90% of them singletons, with 14% to 15% in the top ten. The sequenced sample was PBMCs or T cells enriched from blood (not recorded which). The chain carries TRBV11-2 and TRBJ2-1, with TRBD2 identical over 7 bases. This sequence was found in a woman aged 50 to 60 with acute COVID-19. In DNA, the CDR3 is TGTGCCAGCAGCCCTAGCGGAAGATACAATGAGCAGTTCTTC. It encodes CASSPSGRYNEQFF.